The rows below give T cell receptor beta chains drawn from one sample of a study of control samples from healthy donors and cancer patients. Sequencing used immunoSEQ multiplex PCR; TCRdb keeps in-frame clones, though not all of them. The table has fewer than 120,000 clones, approximately 90% seen once. The material sequenced was PBMCs. These receptor sequences come from a woman aged 60-75 years with lung cancer. Both conserved end residues are part of each CDR3. The D gene is left open where the match is weak. Rows may omit the clone size; those that give it use once, few, many or a size class.

d_gene: .; j_gene: TRBJ1-2; abundance: .; v_gene: TRBV7-8; CDR3aa: CASSLGQYGYTF; CDR3nt: TGTGCCAGCAGCTTAGGGCAGTATGGCTACACCTTC
d_gene: .; j_gene: TRBJ2-1; abundance: once; v_gene: TRBV19; CDR3aa: CASSINTHNEQFF; CDR3nt: TGTGCCAGTAGTATCAACACTCACAATGAGCAGTTCTTC
d_gene: TRBD2; j_gene: TRBJ2-7; abundance: .; v_gene: TRBV28; CDR3aa: CASRPSRGLAYEQYF; CDR3nt: TGTGCCAGCAGACCCTCAAGGGGACTAGCTTACGAGCAGTACTTC
d_gene: TRBD1; j_gene: TRBJ2-5; abundance: .; v_gene: TRBV27; CDR3aa: CASSLRTGKQETQYF; CDR3nt: TGTGCCAGCAGTTTACGGACAGGGAAGCAAGAGACCCAGTACTTC
d_gene: .; j_gene: TRBJ2-7; abundance: .; v_gene: TRBV3-1/TRBV3-2; CDR3aa: CASSQDSVPYEQYF; CDR3nt: TGTGCCAGCAGCCAAGATTCAGTCCCCTACGAGCAGTACTTC
d_gene: .; j_gene: TRBJ1-2; abundance: few; v_gene: TRBV6-5; CDR3aa: CASSPTGFYGYTF; CDR3nt: TGTGCCAGCAGTCCAACAGGGTTCTATGGCTACACCTTC
d_gene: .; j_gene: TRBJ1-6; abundance: .; v_gene: TRBV2; CDR3aa: CASTEQTTYNSPLHF; CDR3nt: TGTGCCAGCACGGAACAGACGACGTATAATTCACCCCTCCACTTT
d_gene: TRBD1; j_gene: TRBJ1-1; abundance: .; v_gene: TRBV7-9; CDR3aa: CASSLGQGGEAFF; CDR3nt: TGTGCCAGCAGCCTTGGACAGGGAGGGGAAGCTTTCTTT
d_gene: .; j_gene: TRBJ1-2; abundance: .; v_gene: TRBV12-3/TRBV12-4; CDR3aa: CASRPNDYTF; CDR3nt: TGTGCCAGCAGACCCAATGACTACACCTTC
d_gene: .; j_gene: TRBJ2-7; abundance: .; v_gene: TRBV4-3; CDR3aa: CASSQDIRYEQYF; CDR3nt: TGCGCCAGCAGCCAAGATATCAGGTACGAGCAGTACTTC
d_gene: TRBD1; j_gene: TRBJ1-4; abundance: .; v_gene: TRBV28; CDR3aa: CASSLKAGQGEKLFF; CDR3nt: TGTGCCAGCAGCCTGAAAGCGGGACAGGGCGAAAAACTGTTTTTT
d_gene: TRBD2; j_gene: TRBJ2-1; abundance: .; v_gene: TRBV5-1; CDR3aa: CASSFGTSGSDEQFF; CDR3nt: TGCGCCAGCAGCTTCGGGACTAGCGGGTCGGATGAGCAGTTCTTC
d_gene: .; j_gene: TRBJ1-6; abundance: .; v_gene: TRBV12-3/TRBV12-4; CDR3aa: CASSSRDDSPLHF; CDR3nt: TGTGCCAGCAGTTCGCGGGATGATTCACCCCTCCACTTT
d_gene: TRBD1; j_gene: TRBJ2-5; abundance: .; v_gene: TRBV5-1; CDR3aa: CASSPGTGDQETQYF; CDR3nt: TGCGCCAGCAGCCCCGGGACAGGGGACCAAGAGACCCAGTACTTC
d_gene: .; j_gene: TRBJ2-7; abundance: .; v_gene: TRBV19; CDR3aa: CATTGSPRLWHF; CDR3nt: TGTGCCACCACAGGGTCCCCACGGTTATGGCACTTC
d_gene: TRBD1; j_gene: TRBJ1-5; abundance: .; v_gene: TRBV10-3; CDR3aa: CAISEGQGNQPQHF; CDR3nt: TGTGCCATCAGTGAAGGACAGGGCAATCAGCCCCAGCATTTT
d_gene: TRBD1; j_gene: TRBJ2-2; abundance: .; v_gene: TRBV6-4; CDR3aa: CASSDTQGADTGELFF; CDR3nt: TGTGCCAGCAGTGACACTCAGGGGGCGGACACCGGGGAGCTGTTTTTT
d_gene: TRBD2; j_gene: TRBJ2-5; abundance: few; v_gene: TRBV9; CDR3aa: CASSVDRGLAGETQYF; CDR3nt: TGTGCCAGCAGCGTAGATCGCGGACTAGCGGGAGAGACCCAGTACTTC
d_gene: .; j_gene: TRBJ2-1; abundance: .; v_gene: TRBV9; CDR3aa: CASSSADRRRFF; CDR3nt: TGTGCCAGCAGCTCAGCGGACAGACGACGATTCTTC
d_gene: TRBD1; j_gene: TRBJ1-1; abundance: .; v_gene: TRBV6-5; CDR3aa: CASRPDRAPNTEAFF; CDR3nt: TGTGCCAGCAGGCCGGACAGGGCCCCGAACACTGAAGCTTTCTTT
d_gene: .; j_gene: TRBJ1-2; abundance: .; v_gene: TRBV5-1; CDR3aa: CASSSGQVELFDYGYTF; CDR3nt: TGCGCCAGCAGCTCGGGGCAGGTTGAGTTGTTCGACTATGGCTACACCTTC
d_gene: TRBD1; j_gene: TRBJ2-7; abundance: .; v_gene: TRBV18; CDR3aa: CASSPRQGMLEQYF; CDR3nt: TGTGCCAGCTCACCAAGACAGGGGATGTTGGAGCAGTACTTC
d_gene: .; j_gene: TRBJ1-6; abundance: .; v_gene: TRBV18; CDR3aa: CASSPPGGTYNSPLHF; CDR3nt: TGTGCCAGCTCACCGCCCGGAGGCACCTATAATTCACCCCTCCACTTT
d_gene: TRBD1; j_gene: TRBJ1-6; abundance: .; v_gene: TRBV11-2; CDR3aa: CASSLGGGGLYSPLHF; CDR3nt: TGTGCCAGCAGCTTAGGAGGGGGCGGCTTGTATTCACCCCTCCACTTT